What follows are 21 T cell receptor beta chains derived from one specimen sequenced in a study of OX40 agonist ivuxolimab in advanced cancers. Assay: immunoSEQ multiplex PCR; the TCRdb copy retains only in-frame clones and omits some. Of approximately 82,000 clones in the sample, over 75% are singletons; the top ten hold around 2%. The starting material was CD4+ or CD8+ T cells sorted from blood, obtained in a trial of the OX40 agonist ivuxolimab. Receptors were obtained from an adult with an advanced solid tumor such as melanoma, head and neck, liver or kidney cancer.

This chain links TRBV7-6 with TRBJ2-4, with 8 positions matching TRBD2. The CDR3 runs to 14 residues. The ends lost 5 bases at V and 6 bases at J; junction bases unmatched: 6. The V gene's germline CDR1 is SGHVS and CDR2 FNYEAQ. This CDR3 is CASSPLTSVNIQYF. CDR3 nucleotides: TGTGCCAGCAGCCCATTGACTAGCGTAAACATTCAGTACTTC.

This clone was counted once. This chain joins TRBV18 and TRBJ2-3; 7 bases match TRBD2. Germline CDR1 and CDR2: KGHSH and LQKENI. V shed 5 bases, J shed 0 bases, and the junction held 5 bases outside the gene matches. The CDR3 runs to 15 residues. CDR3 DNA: TGTGCCAGCTCAGCGAATAGCGGGAGCACAGATACGCAGTATTTT. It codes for CASSANSGSTDTQYF.

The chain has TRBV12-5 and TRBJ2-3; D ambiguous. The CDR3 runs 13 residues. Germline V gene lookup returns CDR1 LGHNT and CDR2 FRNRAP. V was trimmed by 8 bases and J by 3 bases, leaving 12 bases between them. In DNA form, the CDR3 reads TGTGCTAGTAAATTTGATTTAACAGATACGCAGTATTTT. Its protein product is CASKFDLTDTQYF.

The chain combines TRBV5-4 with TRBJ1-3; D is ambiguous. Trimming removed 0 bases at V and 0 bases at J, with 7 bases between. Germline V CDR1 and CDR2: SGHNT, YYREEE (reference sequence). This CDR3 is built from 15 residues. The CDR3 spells CASSLEGGSGNTIYF. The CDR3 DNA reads TGTGCCAGCAGCTTGGAGGGTGGCTCTGGAAACACCATATATTTT.

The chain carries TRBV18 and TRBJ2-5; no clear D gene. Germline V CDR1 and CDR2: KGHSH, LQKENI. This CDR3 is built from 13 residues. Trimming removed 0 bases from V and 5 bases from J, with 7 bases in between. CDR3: CASSPPTEETQYF. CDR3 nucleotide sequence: TGTGCCAGCTCACCACCAACAGAGGAGACCCAGTACTTC.

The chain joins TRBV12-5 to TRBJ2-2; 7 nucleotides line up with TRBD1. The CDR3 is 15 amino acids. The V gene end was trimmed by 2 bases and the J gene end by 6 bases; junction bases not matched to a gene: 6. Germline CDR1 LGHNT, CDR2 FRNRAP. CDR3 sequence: CASGLRQGIPGELFF. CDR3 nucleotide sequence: TGTGCTAGTGGTTTGAGACAGGGTATCCCCGGGGAGCTGTTTTTT. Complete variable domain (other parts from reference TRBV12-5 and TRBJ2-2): DARVTQTPRHKVTEMGQEVTMRCQPILGHNTVFWYRQTMMQGLELLAYFRNRAPLDDSGMPKDRFSAEMPDATLATLKIQPSEPRDSAVYFCASGLRQGIPGELFFGEGSRLTVL.

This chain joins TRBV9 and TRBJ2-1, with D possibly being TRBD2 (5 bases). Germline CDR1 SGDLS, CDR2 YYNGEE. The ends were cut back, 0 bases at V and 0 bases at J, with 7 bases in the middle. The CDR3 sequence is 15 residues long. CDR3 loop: CASSVVGSSYNEQFF. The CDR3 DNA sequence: TGTGCCAGCAGCGTAGTTGGGAGCTCCTACAATGAGCAGTTCTTC. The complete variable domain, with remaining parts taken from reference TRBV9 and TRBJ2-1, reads DSGVTQTPKHLITATGQRVTLRCSPRSGDLSVYWYQQSLDQGLQFLIQYYNGEERAKGNILERFSAQQFPDLHSELNLSSLELGDSALYFCASSVVGSSYNEQFFGPGTRLTVL.

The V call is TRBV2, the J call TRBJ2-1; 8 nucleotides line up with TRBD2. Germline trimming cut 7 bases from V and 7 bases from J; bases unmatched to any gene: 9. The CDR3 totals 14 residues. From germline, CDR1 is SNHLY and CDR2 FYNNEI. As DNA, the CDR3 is TGTGCCAGCACCCGACCCGGGGGGGTGAATGAGCAGTTCTTC. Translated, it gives CASTRPGGVNEQFF.

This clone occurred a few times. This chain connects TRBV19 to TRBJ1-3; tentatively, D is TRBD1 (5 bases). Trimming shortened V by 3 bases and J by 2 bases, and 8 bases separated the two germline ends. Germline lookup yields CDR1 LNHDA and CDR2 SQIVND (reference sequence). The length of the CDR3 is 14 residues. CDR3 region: CASSIQGTGNTIYF. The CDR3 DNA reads TGTGCCAGTAGTATCCAGGGAACTGGAAACACCATATATTTT.

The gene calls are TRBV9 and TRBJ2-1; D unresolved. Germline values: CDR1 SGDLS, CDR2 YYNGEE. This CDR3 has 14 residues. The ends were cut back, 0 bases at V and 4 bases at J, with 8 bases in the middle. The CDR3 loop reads CASSVGQSYNEQFF. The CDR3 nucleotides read TGTGCCAGCAGCGTAGGGCAGTCATACAATGAGCAGTTCTTC.

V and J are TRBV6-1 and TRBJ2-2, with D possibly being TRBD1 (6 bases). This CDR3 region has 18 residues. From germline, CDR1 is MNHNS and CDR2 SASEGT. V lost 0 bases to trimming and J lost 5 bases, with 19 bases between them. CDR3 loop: CASSEARQALRETGELFF. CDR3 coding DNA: TGTGCCAGCAGTGAAGCGCGACAGGCCCTTAGGGAGACCGGGGAGCTGTTTTTT.

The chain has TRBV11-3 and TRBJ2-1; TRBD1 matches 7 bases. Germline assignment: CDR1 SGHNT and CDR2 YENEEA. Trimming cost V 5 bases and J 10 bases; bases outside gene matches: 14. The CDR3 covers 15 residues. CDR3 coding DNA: TGTGCCAGCAGCATAGGCCAGGGGGAAACGGACGAGCAGTTCTTC. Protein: CASSIGQGETDEQFF.

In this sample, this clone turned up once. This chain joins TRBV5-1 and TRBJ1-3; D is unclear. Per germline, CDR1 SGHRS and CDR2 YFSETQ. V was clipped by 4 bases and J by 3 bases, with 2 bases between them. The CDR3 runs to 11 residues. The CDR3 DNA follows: TGCGCCAGCAGCGATGGAAACACCATATATTTT. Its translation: CASSDGNTIYF.

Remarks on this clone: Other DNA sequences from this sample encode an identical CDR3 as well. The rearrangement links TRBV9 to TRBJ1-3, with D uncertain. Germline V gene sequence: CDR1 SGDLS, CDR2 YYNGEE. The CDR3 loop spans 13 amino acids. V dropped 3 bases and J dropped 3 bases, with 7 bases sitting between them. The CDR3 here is CASSGLSGNTIYF. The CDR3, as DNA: TGTGCCAGCAGCGGCCTTAGTGGAAACACCATATATTTT.

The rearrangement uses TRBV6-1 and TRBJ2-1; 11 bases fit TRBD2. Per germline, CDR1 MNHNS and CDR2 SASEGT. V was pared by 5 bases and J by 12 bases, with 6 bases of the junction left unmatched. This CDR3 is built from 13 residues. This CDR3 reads CASSPGTSGRQFF. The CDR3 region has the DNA TGTGCCAGCAGTCCCGGAACTAGCGGGAGGCAGTTCTTC.

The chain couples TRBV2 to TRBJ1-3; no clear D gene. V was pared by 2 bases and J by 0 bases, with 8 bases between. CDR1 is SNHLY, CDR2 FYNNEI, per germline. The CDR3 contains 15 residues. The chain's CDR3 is CASSESGTSGNTIYF. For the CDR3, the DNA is TGTGCCAGCAGTGAAAGCGGAACCTCTGGAAACACCATATATTTT.

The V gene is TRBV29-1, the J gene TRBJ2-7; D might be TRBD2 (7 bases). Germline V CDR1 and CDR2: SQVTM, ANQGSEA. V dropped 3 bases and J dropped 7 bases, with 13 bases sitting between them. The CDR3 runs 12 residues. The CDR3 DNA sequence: TGCAGCGTTGATAGGGGGGGGCGGGAGCAGTACTTC. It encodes CSVDRGGREQYF.

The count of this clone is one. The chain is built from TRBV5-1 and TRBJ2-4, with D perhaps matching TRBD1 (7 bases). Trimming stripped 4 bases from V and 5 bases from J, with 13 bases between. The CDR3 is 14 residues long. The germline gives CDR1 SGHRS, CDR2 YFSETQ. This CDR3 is CASSTRGDENIQYF. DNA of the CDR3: TGCGCCAGCAGCACCAGGGGGGATGAAAACATTCAGTACTTC. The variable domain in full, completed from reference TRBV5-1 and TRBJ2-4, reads KAGVTQTPRYLIKTRGQQVTLSCSPISGHRSVSWYQQTPGQGLQFLFEYFSETQRNKGNFPGRFSGRQFSNSRSEMNVSTLELGDSALYLCASSTRGDENIQYFGAGTRLSVL.

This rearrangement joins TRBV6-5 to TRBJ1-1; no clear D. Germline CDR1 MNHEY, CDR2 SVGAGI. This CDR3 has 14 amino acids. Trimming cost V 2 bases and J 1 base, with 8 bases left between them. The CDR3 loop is CASSYSPQNTEAFF. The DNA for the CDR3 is TGTGCCAGCAGTTACAGCCCACAGAACACTGAAGCTTTCTTT.

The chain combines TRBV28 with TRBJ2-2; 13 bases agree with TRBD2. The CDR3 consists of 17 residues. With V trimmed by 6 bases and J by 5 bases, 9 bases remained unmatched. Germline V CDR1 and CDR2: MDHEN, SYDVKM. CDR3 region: CASRTTSGRRRTGELFF. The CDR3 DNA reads TGTGCCAGCAGGACGACTAGCGGGAGGCGGAGAACCGGGGAGCTGTTTTTT.

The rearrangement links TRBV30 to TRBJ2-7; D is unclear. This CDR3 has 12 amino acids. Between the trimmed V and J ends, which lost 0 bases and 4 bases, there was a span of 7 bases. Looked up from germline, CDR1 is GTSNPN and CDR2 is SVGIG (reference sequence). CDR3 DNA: TGTGCCTGGAGTGTACTGGGGTACGAGCAGTACTTC. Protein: CAWSVLGYEQYF. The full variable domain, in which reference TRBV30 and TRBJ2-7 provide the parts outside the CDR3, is SQTIHQWPATLVQPVGSPLSLECTVEGTSNPNLYWYRQAAGRGLQLLFYSVGIGQISSEVPQNLSASRPQDRQFILSSKKLLLSDSGFYLCAWSVLGYEQYFGPGTRLTVT.